This TCR beta chain was obtained from a study of T-cell reconstitution after alpha-beta-depleted transplantation in children. Study findings and constraints: Where alpha-beta T cells came from about two months after transplant was reportedly several hundred expanded graft clones.

This clonotype was seen more than once but under ten times. Its target is not known. V dropped 2 bases and J dropped 7; count of bases not matched to a gene: 7. The length of the CDR3 is 13 residues. CDR1 DFQATT and CDR2 SNEGSKA come from the germline V gene (reference sequence). It was with unique molecular identifiers that the TCRbeta library was prepared. TCRdb processed the PCR reads anew with MiXCR; each CDR3 protein has one entry. This table has over 90,000 distinct CDR3 sequences, under 7% appearing once. This receptor was taken from a female patient aged 2-15 years who had a stem cell transplant for Fanconi anemia, so the T cells may come from the graft donor. Sequenced material: PBMCs, mostly from graft donor cells, taken 60 days after TCRalphabeta/CD19-depleted stem cell transplant. V usage is TRBV20-1 and J usage is TRBJ1-1, with 7 bases lining up with TRBD1. The DNA for the CDR3 is TGCAGTGCTAGATCTAGGGCAGGGGGTGAAGCTTTCTTT. Its translation is CSARSRAGGEAFF.